This T cell receptor (beta chain) was sequenced for a study of cytomegalovirus exposure and HLA in healthy donors. With 60 Vbeta and 13 Jbeta primers, the PCR was carried out. TCRdb keeps only in-frame clones here, not all; method: immunoSEQ multiplex PCR. The top ten clones hold 2.5% to 4% of a sample with some 130,000 clones, more than 70% of them seen once. The V end was cut by 1 base, the J end by 0 bases, with 10 bases between. The germline V gene has CDR1 MNHEY and CDR2 SVGAGI. The length of the CDR3 is 16 residues. General study findings and limits: Cytomegalovirus-associated status was assigned to 150 or so TCR beta chains.

This clone was seen a single time. Its antigen is not identified. This receptor was obtained from a man aged 40-50 years in good health and CMV-seronegative. Specimen: PBMCs. V is TRBV6-5 and J is TRBJ2-1; D perhaps matches TRBD2 (6 bases). Here the CDR3 reads CASSYYAGSSYNEQFF. The CDR3 DNA is TGTGCCAGCAGTTACTACGCCGGGAGCTCCTACAATGAGCAGTTCTTC.